This T cell receptor (beta chain) was captured in a study of identical twins listed by TCRdb under 2016. About the full investigation: TCR alpha and beta repertoires from monozygotic twins, unrelated adults of various ages and cord blood were deep-sequenced to test whether fetal clonotypes persist. To rule out contamination, the twin experiments were replicated at different times with different library preparation protocols.

V and J are truncated by 3 bases and 0 bases respectively, leaving an intervening sequence of 10 bases. Via the germline V gene (reference sequence), CDR1 is DFQATT and CDR2 SNEGSKA. The CDR3 runs 14 amino acids, cysteine and phenylalanine included. Only the CDR3 portion is preserved as DNA: 42 bases, with reading frame beginning at the first base. Only healthy Caucasian donors were included. The twin cohort consisted of three pairs of female monozygotic twins, all aged roughly 18 to 29 years. Positive isolation kits from Invitrogen were used to isolate CD4+ and CD8+ T cell populations. To note about this clonotype: What antigen it recognizes has not been identified. There are no base qualities to consult, and no much larger clone falls within one base.

The method was 5' RACE. The listed sequencing device is Illumina HiSeq 2000. Template switching added a universal primer binding site, and the final cDNA carried a unique molecular identifier that allowed TCR cDNA molecules to be counted accurately. First-strand cDNA for TCR alpha and beta chains was synthesized from specific primers in the conserved constant-segment region. To control for contamination, each cDNA library was double barcoded with a SMART-Mk sample barcode plus Illumina barcodes. TruSeq adapter sequences and Illumina sample barcodes were added in two successive PCR steps. Sequencing of the TCR alpha and beta cDNA libraries was done on the Illumina HiSeq platform using custom primers. In the source study's methods: Unique molecular identifiers were extracted from raw reads with MiGEC, and CDR3 positions were determined with MiXCR. For each individual, recombination models were inferred using an EM algorithm with the repgenHMM and IGoR tools. Shared clonotypes were analyzed with the tcR package in R, and sharing was normalized by the product of cloneset sizes. To study raw recombination without the effects of thymic and clonal selection, out-of-frame nonproductive sequences were analyzed. TCRdb cleaned the public reads at Q25 with fastp, built clones with MiXCR and kept in-frame beta chains. When rows share a CDR3 protein, they turn into one entry using the most common DNA and genes. The V and J calls come from TCRdb's annotation, not from the publication. The sample table lists a few hundred thousand distinct CDR3 sequences, around an eighth of them with a count of one. The top ten hold approximately 1% of the sample.

Summary of the overall study and its limitations: Compared with coincidental sharing between unrelated individuals, out-of-frame TCR alpha sequences shared between twins had an excess of sequences with low generation probability. Recombination models systematically underestimated out-of-frame TCR alpha sharing in monozygotic twins but agreed with sharing between unrelated individuals. Conclusions relied on cross-sectional statistical analysis, since the same donors could not be followed over many years. Abundant cord blood beta clonotypes had fewer insertions, young adult naive repertoires showed a similar but weaker trend, and memory repertoires showed no such trend. A weaker excess of twin sharing was found in beta out-of-frame sequences because the signal-to-noise ratio was lowered by fewer shared sequences. Invariant T cells such as MAIT and iNKT could partly confound zero-insertion analyses, though diverse VJ usage argued against this for most clonotypes.

The same data also went into a second study, on yellow fever vaccine responses in identical twins. As the second paper documents: The authors reported that the T cell response to vaccination in identical twins appeared partly convergent and partly personalized. The study precisely tracked vaccine-responding T cell clones in identical twins.

Sequencing was carried out using CD4+ T cells sorted from blood. The clonotype originates from a woman aged 18-29 years in good health. The V and J segments used are TRBV20-1 and TRBJ2-3, with the D segment identity uncertain. The bases read TGCAGTGCTAGGATAGGAATTAGCACAGATACGCAGTATTTT. This yields the protein CSARIGISTDTQYF.